A selection of T cell receptor beta chains follows, all from one sample in a study of cytomegalovirus exposure and HLA in healthy donors. Repertoires were generated with immunoSEQ multiplex PCR, while TCRdb's copy carries only in-frame clones and drops some. The sample shows 150,000 to 200,000 clones, over 80% of them seen only once. Source material: PBMCs. The receptors here all came from a woman aged 18-29 years in good health and CMV-seronegative. Each CDR3 is given with its conserved first and last residue. D genes are given only for firm matches. Clone sizes are given selectively: once, few, many, or a class where the clone is expanded.

abundance: -; v_gene: TRBV30; j_gene: TRBJ2-3; d_gene: -; CDR3aa: CAWSSQGWTDTQYF; CDR3nt: TGTGCCTGGAGTTCGCAGGGATGGACAGATACGCAGTATTTT
abundance: -; v_gene: TRBV2; j_gene: TRBJ1-2; d_gene: -; CDR3aa: CASSEAQRQRNYGYTF; CDR3nt: TGTGCCAGCAGTGAAGCGCAAAGACAGCGTAACTATGGCTACACCTTC
abundance: -; v_gene: TRBV7-9; j_gene: TRBJ1-2; d_gene: TRBD1; CDR3aa: CASSFGQGARYGYTF; CDR3nt: TGTGCCAGCAGCTTTGGACAGGGGGCACGGTATGGCTACACCTTC
abundance: -; v_gene: TRBV29-1; j_gene: TRBJ2-2; d_gene: TRBD2; CDR3aa: CSVEGTSGVDGELFF; CDR3nt: TGCAGCGTTGAAGGGACTAGCGGGGTAGACGGGGAGCTGTTTTTT
abundance: -; v_gene: TRBV11-2; j_gene: TRBJ1-2; d_gene: TRBD1; CDR3aa: CASTTGTAYGYTF; CDR3nt: TGTGCCAGCACCACCGGGACAGCCTATGGCTACACCTTC
abundance: few; v_gene: TRBV5-1; j_gene: TRBJ2-5; d_gene: TRBD2; CDR3aa: CASNLVAGLRETQYF; CDR3nt: TGCGCCAGCAACCTAGTAGCGGGGCTTAGGGAGACCCAGTACTTC
abundance: few; v_gene: TRBV5-1; j_gene: TRBJ1-2; d_gene: -; CDR3aa: CASSFAFFRPHQGGGYTF; CDR3nt: TGCGCCAGCAGCTTCGCGTTTTTTAGGCCCCACCAAGGGGGAGGCTACACCTTC
abundance: -; v_gene: TRBV4-1; j_gene: TRBJ2-5; d_gene: -; CDR3aa: CASSQDSAPQETQYF; CDR3nt: TGCGCCAGCAGCCAAGATAGTGCTCCGCAAGAGACCCAGTACTTC
abundance: -; v_gene: TRBV4-1; j_gene: TRBJ2-5; d_gene: -; CDR3aa: CASSQGLLETQYF; CDR3nt: TGCGCCAGCAGCCAGGGCCTATTAGAGACCCAGTACTTC
abundance: -; v_gene: TRBV29-1; j_gene: TRBJ1-1; d_gene: TRBD1; CDR3aa: CSVVGAKGGVSTEAFF; CDR3nt: TGCAGCGTTGTTGGGGCGAAAGGGGGCGTGAGCACTGAAGCTTTCTTT
abundance: -; v_gene: TRBV5-4; j_gene: TRBJ1-1; d_gene: -; CDR3aa: CAIQSGANTEAFF; CDR3nt: TGTGCCATCCAATCGGGTGCGAACACTGAAGCTTTCTTT
abundance: few; v_gene: TRBV18; j_gene: TRBJ1-1; d_gene: -; CDR3aa: CASSWRDSNTEAFF; CDR3nt: TGTGCCAGCTCGTGGCGGGATTCGAACACTGAAGCTTTCTTT
abundance: -; v_gene: TRBV9; j_gene: TRBJ1-2; d_gene: -; CDR3aa: CASSVANSPRHLANYGYTF; CDR3nt: TGTGCCAGCAGCGTAGCTAATTCACCGAGGCATCTAGCTAACTATGGCTACACCTTC
abundance: -; v_gene: TRBV11-2; j_gene: TRBJ1-2; d_gene: -; CDR3aa: CASSLEGTINYGYTF; CDR3nt: TGTGCCAGCAGCTTAGAAGGGACAATTAACTATGGCTACACCTTC
abundance: -; v_gene: TRBV6-6; j_gene: TRBJ1-2; d_gene: TRBD1; CDR3aa: CASRGTVYGYTF; CDR3nt: TGTGCCAGCCGTGGGACAGTTTATGGCTACACCTTC
abundance: -; v_gene: TRBV28; j_gene: TRBJ1-6; d_gene: -; CDR3aa: CASSPTRGARNSPLHF; CDR3nt: TGTGCCAGCAGTCCCACACGGGGGGCTCGTAATTCACCCCTCCACTTT
abundance: -; v_gene: TRBV13; j_gene: TRBJ2-1; d_gene: TRBD2; CDR3aa: CASSSTSGGSYNEQFF; CDR3nt: TGTGCCAGCAGCTCCACTAGCGGGGGGTCCTACAATGAGCAGTTCTTC
abundance: -; v_gene: TRBV27; j_gene: TRBJ2-3; d_gene: -; CDR3aa: CASYPVGRAILSTDTQYF; CDR3nt: TGTGCCAGCTATCCCGTTGGCAGGGCAATCCTCAGCACAGATACGCAGTATTTT
abundance: -; v_gene: TRBV19; j_gene: TRBJ1-1; d_gene: -; CDR3aa: CATGGLYWENTEAFF; CDR3nt: TGTGCCACCGGCGGGCTATATTGGGAGAACACTGAAGCTTTCTTT
abundance: -; v_gene: TRBV5-6; j_gene: TRBJ1-6; d_gene: -; CDR3aa: CASSRDIARNSPLHF; CDR3nt: TGTGCCAGCAGTCGTGATATTGCCAGAAATTCACCCCTCCACTTT
abundance: -; v_gene: TRBV10-1; j_gene: TRBJ2-5; d_gene: -; CDR3aa: CASSAKLTGERGTQYF; CDR3nt: TGCGCCAGCAGTGCTAAGCTGACAGGGGAGCGGGGGACCCAGTACTTC
abundance: -; v_gene: TRBV10-1; j_gene: TRBJ1-1; d_gene: -; CDR3aa: CASSDEGFNTEAFF; CDR3nt: TGCGCCAGCAGTGATGAGGGTTTTAACACTGAAGCTTTCTTT
abundance: -; v_gene: TRBV19; j_gene: TRBJ2-1; d_gene: -; CDR3aa: CASSTRGGAFSYNEQFF; CDR3nt: TGTGCCAGTAGTACCAGAGGGGGGGCGTTCTCCTACAATGAGCAGTTCTTC
abundance: -; v_gene: TRBV11-2; j_gene: TRBJ1-1; d_gene: TRBD1; CDR3aa: CASSYQGASAEAFF; CDR3nt: TGTGCCAGCAGCTATCAGGGGGCTAGCGCTGAAGCTTTCTTT
abundance: -; v_gene: TRBV5-1; j_gene: TRBJ2-2; d_gene: -; CDR3aa: CASSLGPRGNTGELFF; CDR3nt: TGCGCCAGCAGCTTGGGGCCCAGGGGGAACACCGGGGAGCTGTTTTTT
abundance: few; v_gene: TRBV6-5; j_gene: TRBJ1-1; d_gene: -; CDR3aa: CASSYRPLDRNTEAFF; CDR3nt: TGTGCCAGCAGTTATAGACCCCTTGACAGAAACACTGAAGCTTTCTTT
abundance: -; v_gene: TRBV5-4; j_gene: TRBJ2-3; d_gene: TRBD1; CDR3aa: CASSLEQGVSTDTQYF; CDR3nt: TGTGCCAGCAGCTTGGAACAGGGGGTGAGCACAGATACGCAGTATTTT
abundance: -; v_gene: TRBV5-5; j_gene: TRBJ1-1; d_gene: -; CDR3aa: CASSLEPADTEAFF; CDR3nt: TGTGCCAGCAGCTTGGAGCCTGCGGACACTGAAGCTTTCTTT
abundance: -; v_gene: TRBV6-5; j_gene: TRBJ1-1; d_gene: -; CDR3aa: CASSYGPEAFF; CDR3nt: TGTGCCAGCAGTTACGGGCCTGAAGCTTTCTTT
abundance: -; v_gene: TRBV7-2; j_gene: TRBJ2-3; d_gene: -; CDR3aa: CASSLPAGLYTDTQYF; CDR3nt: TGTGCCAGCAGCCTGCCCGCGGGACTCTACACAGATACGCAGTATTTT
abundance: -; v_gene: TRBV7-6; j_gene: TRBJ2-5; d_gene: TRBD2; CDR3aa: CASSLLLAGGELQETQYF; CDR3nt: TGTGCCAGCAGCTTACTACTAGCGGGGGGTGAACTCCAAGAGACCCAGTACTTC
abundance: -; v_gene: TRBV28; j_gene: TRBJ1-2; d_gene: -; CDR3aa: CASRPQGGLAYGYTF; CDR3nt: TGTGCCAGCAGGCCACAGGGCGGGCTAGCCTATGGCTACACCTTC
abundance: -; v_gene: TRBV2; j_gene: TRBJ2-5; d_gene: -; CDR3aa: CASRAPGKGETQYF; CDR3nt: TGTGCCAGCCGTGCGCCCGGGAAGGGAGAGACCCAGTACTTC
abundance: -; v_gene: TRBV6-1; j_gene: TRBJ1-5; d_gene: TRBD1; CDR3aa: CASRTGGGQPQHF; CDR3nt: TGTGCCAGCAGGACAGGGGGCGGGCAGCCCCAGCATTTT
abundance: medium-sized; v_gene: TRBV30; j_gene: TRBJ2-2; d_gene: TRBD1; CDR3aa: CAWKGGQGDTGELFF; CDR3nt: TGTGCCTGGAAAGGGGGACAGGGGGACACCGGGGAGCTGTTTTTT
abundance: -; v_gene: TRBV4-1; j_gene: TRBJ1-2; d_gene: -; CDR3aa: CASSQPLNYGYTF; CDR3nt: TGCGCCAGCAGCCAACCCCTTAACTATGGCTACACCTTC
abundance: once; v_gene: TRBV13; j_gene: TRBJ2-3; d_gene: -; CDR3aa: CASNQASSTDTQYF; CDR3nt: TGTGCCAGCAACCAAGCATCTTCCACAGATACGCAGTATTTT
abundance: -; v_gene: TRBV5-4; j_gene: TRBJ2-7; d_gene: -; CDR3aa: CASSSEAGTTYEQYF; CDR3nt: TGTGCCAGCAGCTCAGAAGCAGGTACCACCTACGAGCAGTACTTC
abundance: -; v_gene: TRBV9; j_gene: TRBJ1-1; d_gene: TRBD1; CDR3aa: CASSVFEFGTAREAFF; CDR3nt: TGTGCCAGCAGCGTCTTCGAGTTTGGGACAGCAAGAGAAGCTTTCTTT
abundance: -; v_gene: TRBV2; j_gene: TRBJ1-1; d_gene: -; CDR3aa: CASSLGTLNTEAFF; CDR3nt: TGTGCCAGCAGCTTAGGGACACTGAACACTGAAGCTTTCTTT
abundance: -; v_gene: TRBV7-9; j_gene: TRBJ2-6; d_gene: -; CDR3aa: CATGQSSGANGLTF; CDR3nt: TGTGCCACCGGACAGAGCTCTGGGGCCAACGGCCTGACTTTC
abundance: -; v_gene: TRBV4-2; j_gene: TRBJ2-1; d_gene: -; CDR3aa: CASSPDSYNEQFF; CDR3nt: TGTGCCAGCAGCCCGGACAGTTACAATGAGCAGTTCTTC
abundance: -; v_gene: TRBV2; j_gene: TRBJ1-1; d_gene: -; CDR3aa: CARGRGGYGAEAFF; CDR3nt: TGTGCCAGGGGGCGGGGGGGATACGGTGCTGAAGCTTTCTTT
abundance: -; v_gene: TRBV6-6; j_gene: TRBJ1-1; d_gene: TRBD1; CDR3aa: CASSPRTGGSAEAFF; CDR3nt: TGTGCCAGCAGTCCCCGGACAGGGGGTAGTGCTGAAGCTTTCTTT
abundance: -; v_gene: TRBV2; j_gene: TRBJ2-3; d_gene: TRBD2; CDR3aa: CASKGLAIRDTQYF; CDR3nt: TGTGCCAGCAAGGGACTAGCGATCCGAGATACGCAGTATTTT
abundance: -; v_gene: TRBV12-5; j_gene: TRBJ1-5; d_gene: -; CDR3aa: CASGLVATFGHPLSNQPQHF; CDR3nt: TGTGCTAGTGGTTTGGTAGCTACCTTCGGACATCCTCTGAGCAATCAGCCCCAGCATTTT
abundance: -; v_gene: TRBV7-9; j_gene: TRBJ1-1; d_gene: -; CDR3aa: CSSSPGSGAFF; CDR3nt: TGTTCCAGCAGCCCGGGGTCCGGCGCTTTCTTT
abundance: -; v_gene: TRBV6-5; j_gene: TRBJ1-1; d_gene: -; CDR3aa: CASSSTVNTEAFF; CDR3nt: TGTGCCAGCAGCTCGACAGTGAACACTGAAGCTTTCTTT
abundance: -; v_gene: TRBV6-1; j_gene: TRBJ2-7; d_gene: TRBD1; CDR3aa: CASNRDRSSYEQYF; CDR3nt: TGTGCCAGCAACAGGGACAGAAGCTCCTACGAGCAGTACTTC
abundance: few; v_gene: TRBV11-2; j_gene: TRBJ2-5; d_gene: -; CDR3aa: CASSSRGEARQETQYF; CDR3nt: TGTGCCAGCAGCTCCAGAGGGGAGGCCCGACAAGAGACCCAGTACTTC
abundance: once; v_gene: TRBV6-5; j_gene: TRBJ1-2; d_gene: -; CDR3aa: CASSYGNPDRQYGYTF; CDR3nt: TGTGCCAGCAGTTACGGAAACCCGGACAGACAATATGGCTACACCTTC
abundance: -; v_gene: TRBV18; j_gene: TRBJ1-4; d_gene: TRBD1; CDR3aa: CASSFGTGGEKLFF; CDR3nt: TGTGCCAGCTCGTTCGGGACAGGGGGTGAAAAACTGTTTTTT